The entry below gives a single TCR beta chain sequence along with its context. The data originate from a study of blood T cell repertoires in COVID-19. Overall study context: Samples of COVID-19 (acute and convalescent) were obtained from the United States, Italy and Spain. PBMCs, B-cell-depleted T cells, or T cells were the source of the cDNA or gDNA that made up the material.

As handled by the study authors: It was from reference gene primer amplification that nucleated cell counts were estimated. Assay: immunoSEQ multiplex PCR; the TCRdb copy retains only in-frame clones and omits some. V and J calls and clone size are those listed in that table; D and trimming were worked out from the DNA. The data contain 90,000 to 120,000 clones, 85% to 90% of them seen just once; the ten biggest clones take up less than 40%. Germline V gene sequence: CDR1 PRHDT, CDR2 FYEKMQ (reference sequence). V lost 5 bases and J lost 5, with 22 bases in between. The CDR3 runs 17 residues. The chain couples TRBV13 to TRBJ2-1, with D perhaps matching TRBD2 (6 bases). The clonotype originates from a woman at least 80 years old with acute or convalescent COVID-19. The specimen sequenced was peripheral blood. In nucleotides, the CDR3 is TGTGCCAGCAGCCCAGGCAGGAGGGCCCCTATGGACAATGAGCAGTTCTTC. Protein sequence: CASSPGRRAPMDNEQFF.